The 21 T cell receptor beta chains in this list originate from one sample, sequenced in a study of Graves' ophthalmopathy and Graves' hyperthyroidism. RNA transcripts were the template, and TCR beta CDR3 regions were amplified from them. The first-round RT-PCR employed HTBI primers together with the Qiagen OneStep RT-PCR kit. A multiplex PCR was then performed as the second round. Each CDR3 protein is one row after TCRdb ran MiXCR on the multiplex PCR reads. The sample records 150,000 to 200,000 distinct CDR3 sequences, 39% being singletons. The sample taken for sequencing was peripheral blood. These TCRs come from a young man with Graves' ophthalmopathy.

J is TRBJ1-2 and V is TRBV28, with 7 bases identical to TRBD1. Germline V gene sequence: CDR1 MDHEN, CDR2 SYDVKM. This CDR3 region has 17 residues. Germline trimming cut 3 bases from V and 3 bases from J; bases unmatched to any gene: 13. CDR3 loop: CASSLRVQGGMDYGYTF. The CDR3 DNA sequence: TGTGCCAGCAGTTTGCGCGTCCAGGGGGGCATGGACTATGGCTACACCTTC.

The genes are TRBV7-2 and TRBJ1-2, with D possibly being TRBD1 (5 bases). This CDR3 is built from 14 residues. The germline V gene has CDR1 SGHTA and CDR2 FQGNSA. V lost 3 bases to trimming and J lost 4 bases, with 12 bases between them. As DNA, the CDR3 is TGTGCCAGCAGCTTGGGACCGGAGGCCTATGGCTACACCTTC. This codes for CASSLGPEAYGYTF.

This clonotype was found many times. This chain joins TRBV29-1 and TRBJ2-7, with D hard to call. Germline V gene lookup returns CDR1 SQVTM and CDR2 ANQGSEA. The CDR3 consists of 13 residues. V was shortened by 4 bases and J by 7 bases, with 17 bases between the two germline ends. The CDR3 nucleotides are TGCAGCGTTGCCCTATCCTCTGGTAGGGAGCAGTACTTC. It yields the protein CSVALSSGREQYF.

This clonotype appeared a few times. V is TRBV27 and J is TRBJ2-7, with TRBD1 matching over 7 bases. Germline-derived CDR1 and CDR2 are MNHEY and SMNVEV (reference sequence). The CDR3 length is 14 residues. With 4 bases clipped from V and 5 bases from J, the junction kept 8 bases outside the gene matches. The CDR3 bases are TGTGCCAGCAGTTCCATGGACAGGCTCCACGAGCAGTACTTC. It codes for CASSSMDRLHEQYF.

This clonotype has at least ten counts. This chain's CDR3 is CASSVAGGPGETQYF. CDR3 sequence (DNA): TGTGCCAGCAGCGTAGCGGGAGGGCCAGGGGAGACCCAGTACTTC. The rearrangement joins TRBV6-1 to TRBJ2-5, with 11 bases aligning to TRBD2. V lost 6 bases and J lost 5; bases outside the gene matches: 8. CDR1 is MNHNS, CDR2 SASEGT, per germline. The CDR3 has 15 residues.

This clonotype came up many times. The chain combines TRBV28 with TRBJ1-1; no definite D call. The CDR3 covers 13 residues. The germline CDR1 and CDR2 sequences are MDHEN and SYDVKM. With 6 bases removed from V and 5 bases from J, the gap between germline ends came to 13 bases. CDR3 sequence reads: CASSPPRRTEAFF. CDR3 coding DNA: TGTGCCAGCAGCCCCCCGCGGAGGACTGAAGCTTTCTTT.

The chain uses TRBV11-2 and TRBJ1-3, with D maybe TRBD1 (5 bases). V was trimmed by 0 bases and J by 3 bases, leaving 12 bases between them. The CDR3 length is 16 residues. Per germline, CDR1 SGHAT and CDR2 FQNNGV. The CDR3 DNA is TGTGCCAGCAGCTTAGACAGGGCCCAAATTGGAAACACCATATATTTT. Protein sequence: CASSLDRAQIGNTIYF.

This clonotype was seen at least ten times. This chain connects TRBV10-3 to TRBJ1-2, with D possibly matching TRBD1 (6 bases). CDR1 and CDR2 (germline): ENHRY, SYGVKD. The CDR3 consists of 16 residues. Trimming stripped 6 bases from V and 2 bases from J, with 19 bases between. The CDR3 DNA follows: TGTGCCATCAGAGACCGAGGGCTAGGACAGAACTATGGCTACACCTTC. This codes for CAIRDRGLGQNYGYTF.

The table lists this clonotype with many counts. The chain uses TRBV30 and TRBJ1-2; a weak D match, TRBD1 (5 bases). Deletions cut 2 bases from V and 8 bases from J, with 18 bases between. The germline CDR1 and CDR2 sequences are GTSNPN and SVGIG (reference sequence). CDR3 size: 14 residues. Written as DNA, the CDR3 is TGTGCCTGGAGTCATCAGGGAAGGAAGGAGGGCTACACCTTC. It yields the protein CAWSHQGRKEGYTF. The complete variable domain, with remaining parts taken from reference TRBV30 and TRBJ1-2, reads SQTIHQWPATLVQPVGSPLSLECTVEGTSNPNLYWYRQAAGRGLQLLFYSVGIGQISSEVPQNLSASRPQDRQFILSSKKLLLSDSGFYLCAWSHQGRKEGYTFGSGTRLTVV.

This clonotype was detected ten times or more. V gene TRBV27 combines with J gene TRBJ2-2, with D perhaps TRBD1 (6 bases). This CDR3 is built from 15 residues. The V gene lost 3 bases and the J gene lost 7 bases, with 15 bases spanning the gap. Per germline, CDR1 MNHEY and CDR2 SMNVEV (reference sequence). The CDR3 nucleotides read TGTGCCAGCAGTTTCAACGCAGGGGTCGACGGGGAGCTGTTTTTT. Protein sequence: CASSFNAGVDGELFF.

This clonotype was recorded many times. The V gene is TRBV9, the J gene TRBJ2-2, with 8 bases fitting TRBD1. This CDR3 is 14 amino acids long. V was pared by 2 bases and J by 5 bases, with 2 bases of the junction left unmatched. Germline values: CDR1 SGDLS, CDR2 YYNGEE. The CDR3 sequence is CASSVQGATGELFF. DNA for the CDR3: TGTGCCAGCAGCGTCCAGGGGGCAACCGGGGAGCTGTTTTTT.

The gene calls are TRBV7-2 and TRBJ1-5; possibly TRBD1 for D (6 bases). V dropped 2 bases and J dropped 7 bases, with 15 bases sitting between them. The CDR3 is 15 amino acids. Germline V gene data show CDR1 as SGHTA and CDR2 as FQGNSA. The CDR3 is CASSLRTGGQQPQHF. CDR3 in DNA: TGTGCCAGCAGCTTAAGGACTGGGGGACAACAGCCCCAGCATTTT.

CDR3 nucleotides: TGTGCCAGCAGTTACCTGGCAGGCGGATGGAATTCACCCCTCCACTTT. Amino acid sequence: CASSYLAGGWNSPLHF. The chain employs TRBV28 and TRBJ1-6; D not certain. The CDR3 spans 16 residues. Trimming left V 4 bases short and J 7 bases short, with 17 bases between. CDR1 and CDR2 from the germline V gene are MDHEN and SYDVKM.

The chain combines TRBV12-3 or TRBV12-4 with TRBJ2-5; D is undetermined. CDR3 length: 12 amino acids. The V end was cut by 4 bases, the J end by 7 bases, with 10 bases between. The CDR3 spells CASSYSSGTQYF. In DNA form, the CDR3 reads TGTGCCAGCAGTTACTCGTCTGGGACCCAGTACTTC.

The chain couples TRBV11-2 to TRBJ2-6; 8 positions match TRBD2. The CDR3 contains 15 residues. CDR1 is SGHAT, CDR2 FQNNGV, per germline. With V trimmed by 0 bases and J by 8 bases, 3 bases remained unmatched. This chain's CDR3 is CASSLDAGGPNVLTF. DNA for the CDR3: TGTGCCAGCAGCTTAGATGCGGGAGGCCCCAACGTCCTGACTTTC.

The chain carries TRBV5-1 and TRBJ2-5; D tentatively fits TRBD1 or TRBD2 (5 bases each). V lost 5 bases and J 5 bases, leaving 10 bases between the germline ends. Germline V CDR1 and CDR2: SGHRS, YFSETQ. The length of the CDR3 is 12 residues. CDR3 region: CASRTEGETQYF. The CDR3 DNA follows: TGCGCCAGCAGAACCGAGGGGGAGACCCAGTACTTC. The full variable domain, completed using reference TRBV5-1 and TRBJ2-5, is KAGVTQTPRYLIKTRGQQVTLSCSPISGHRSVSWYQQTPGQGLQFLFEYFSETQRNKGNFPGRFSGRQFSNSRSEMNVSTLELGDSALYLCASRTEGETQYFGPGTRLLVL.

The genes are TRBV15 and TRBJ1-1, with unresolved D. CDR1 is LNHNV and CDR2 is YYDKDF in the germline V gene (reference sequence). The length of the CDR3 is 13 residues. Trimming shortened V by 8 bases and J by 5 bases, and 15 bases separated the two germline ends. For the CDR3, the DNA is TGTGCCACCCGCGGGTACTCATGGACTGAAGCTTTCTTT. Encoded protein: CATRGYSWTEAFF. The variable domain in full, with the rest retrieved from reference TRBV15 and TRBJ1-1, is DAMVIQNPRYQVTQFGKPVTLSCSQTLNHNVMYWYQQKSSQAPKLLFHYYDKDFNNEADTPDNFQSRRPNTSFCFLDIRSPGLGDTAMYLCATRGYSWTEAFFGQGTRLTVV.

This clonotype turned up a few times. V gene TRBV6-5 combines with J gene TRBJ1-1; 9 bases are shared with TRBD1. Germline CDR1 MNHEY, CDR2 SVGAGI. V gave up 0 bases and J gave up 3 bases; unmatched junction bases: 2. CDR3 size: 15 residues. CDR3 sequence (DNA): TGTGCCAGCAGTTACTCTTGGACAGGGGACACTGAAGCTTTCTTT. Translated, it gives CASSYSWTGDTEAFF.

This chain joins TRBV6-2 or TRBV6-3 and TRBJ1-5; D is unresolved. Germline CDR1 reads MNHEY; CDR2 reads SVGEGT. V shed 10 bases and J shed 3 bases, with 10 bases lying between them. The CDR3 loop spans 12 amino acids. The CDR3 DNA is TGTGCCACTGGGGTGGACAATCAGCCCCAGCATTTT. Translated, it gives CATGVDNQPQHF.

The gene calls are TRBV28 and TRBJ2-2; 14 positions match TRBD2. The germline V gene has CDR1 MDHEN and CDR2 SYDVKM. After removal of 3 bases from V and 5 bases from J, the junction contained 8 bases not matched to a gene. The CDR3 has 18 residues. CDR3 in DNA: TGTGCCAGCAGTTTCCCCGGGACTAGCGGGAGATTAACCGGGGAGCTGTTTTTT. It yields the protein CASSFPGTSGRLTGELFF.

The rearrangement joins TRBV5-1 to TRBJ1-1; no clear D gene. Germline CDR1 SGHRS, CDR2 YFSETQ. Trimming shortened V by 2 bases and J by 4 bases, and 12 bases separated the two germline ends. CDR3 size: 14 residues. CDR3 sequence (DNA): TGCGCCAGCAGCTTCCCCTCTCCAAGCACTGAAGCTTTCTTT. This codes for CASSFPSPSTEAFF.